The 22 T cell receptor beta chains below were found in one sample sequenced in a study of blood T cell repertoires in COVID-19. Assay: immunoSEQ multiplex PCR; the TCRdb copy retains only in-frame clones and omits some. This sample yields some 99,000 clones, of which 83% are seen a single time; approximately 18% belongs to the top ten. Sequencing was done on a sample of peripheral blood. Receptor source: a woman aged 55 to 70 with acute or convalescent COVID-19.

The chain links TRBV20-1 to TRBJ2-7; perhaps TRBD2 as D (6 bases). Trimming took off 6 bases at V and 7 bases at J, with 13 bases between the two ends. The CDR3 extends over 11 amino acids. Per the germline V gene, CDR1 is DFQATT and CDR2 is SNEGSKA (reference sequence). CDR3 in amino acids: CSATTSAEQYF. DNA for the CDR3: TGCAGTGCGACGACTAGTGCGGAGCAGTACTTC.

The chain employs TRBV3-1 (or the pseudogene TRBV3-2) and TRBJ2-3, with D unresolved. The V end was cut by 4 bases, the J end by 3 bases, with 11 bases between. The CDR3 is 14 residues long. Germline-derived CDR1 and CDR2 are LGHDT and YNNKEL (reference sequence). The CDR3 DNA follows: TGTGCCAGCAGCCTCCCTTCGAGGACAGATACGCAGTATTTT. This translates into CASSLPSRTDTQYF.

The chain carries TRBV4-1 and TRBJ2-1; D unclear. Trimming took 3 bases from V and 10 from J, leaving 10 bases between them. The CDR3 loop spans 12 amino acids. Germline values: CDR1 MGHRA, CDR2 YSYEKL. The chain's CDR3 is CASSQERSEQFF. The CDR3 nucleotides read TGCGCCAGCAGCCAGGAACGTAGCGAGCAGTTCTTC.

The V call is TRBV19, the J call TRBJ2-3; D gene ambiguous. The CDR3 is made up of 16 amino acids. Trimming took off 6 bases at V and 5 bases at J, with 21 bases between the two ends. Germline CDR1 reads LNHDA; CDR2 reads SQIVND (reference sequence). CDR3 coding DNA: TGTGCCAGTAGCACTCGAATAACGATAACCGGAGATACGCAGTATTTT. It yields the protein CASSTRITITGDTQYF.

This clone was seen a handful of times. The chain joins TRBV5-1 to TRBJ1-6, with TRBD1 identical over 9 bases. Germline assignment: CDR1 SGHRS and CDR2 YFSETQ. CDR3 size: 15 residues. The V and J ends lost 4 bases and 6 bases, in that order; junction bases with no gene match: 5. DNA of the CDR3: TGCGCCAGCAGCAGAGCGGGACAGGGTAATTCACCCCTCCACTTT. Protein sequence: CASSRAGQGNSPLHF.

The CDR3 protein is CASSRQGSNQPQHF. CDR3 bases: TGTGCCAGCAGTCGTCAGGGTTCCAATCAGCCCCAGCATTTT. The rearrangement uses TRBV3-1 (or the pseudogene TRBV3-2) and TRBJ1-5, with D possibly TRBD1 on 5 matching bases. CDR3 size: 14 residues. V was pared by 6 bases and J by 3 bases, with 12 bases between. Germline V gene lookup returns CDR1 LGHDT and CDR2 YNNKEL (reference sequence).

The chain employs TRBV5-1 and TRBJ1-2; TRBD1 aligns across 8 bases. The junction had 12 bases not matched to a gene; V was cut back by 4 bases and J by 1 base. The CDR3 has 17 amino acids. CDR1 is SGHRS, CDR2 YFSETQ, per germline. The CDR3 DNA reads TGCGCCAGCAGCCCTCGGGGGGTGACAGGGGTTAACTATGGCTACACCTTC. It yields the protein CASSPRGVTGVNYGYTF.

This chain links TRBV5-1 with TRBJ2-2; the D is unclear. Looked up from germline, CDR1 is SGHRS and CDR2 is YFSETQ. Trimming took off 2 bases at V and 1 base at J, with 6 bases between the two ends. The CDR3 has 14 residues. The CDR3, as DNA: TGCGCCAGCAGCTTACAGAGGAACACCGGGGAGCTGTTTTTT. Amino acids: CASSLQRNTGELFF. The full variable domain, rest sourced from reference TRBV5-1 and TRBJ2-2, is KAGVTQTPRYLIKTRGQQVTLSCSPISGHRSVSWYQQTPGQGLQFLFEYFSETQRNKGNFPGRFSGRQFSNSRSEMNVSTLELGDSALYLCASSLQRNTGELFFGEGSRLTVL.

This clone has only one observation. The V call is TRBV15, the J call TRBJ1-6, with D hard to call. CDR3 length equals 15 residues. Germline assignment: CDR1 LNHNV and CDR2 YYDKDF (reference sequence). Trimming removed 0 bases from V and 5 bases from J, with 8 bases in between. This CDR3 reads CATSREGSNNSPLHF. The CDR3 DNA follows: TGTGCCACCAGCAGAGAGGGCAGCAATAATTCACCCCTCCACTTT.

This chain links TRBV7-2 with TRBJ2-2; 10 bases align to TRBD2. The germline CDR1 and CDR2 sequences are SGHTA and FQGNSA. Unmatched junction bases numbered 8, after V lost 6 bases and J lost 1 base. The CDR3 is 17 residues long. CDR3 loop: CASSATRLAGNTGELFF. The CDR3 DNA sequence: TGTGCCAGCAGTGCAACGCGACTAGCGGGGAACACCGGGGAGCTGTTTTTT.

The CDR3 sequence: CASSLRQGFGNTIYF. DNA of the CDR3: TGTGCCAGCAGCTTACGCCAGGGCTTTGGAAACACCATATATTTT. This sequence joins TRBV7-2 and TRBJ1-3; a possible D gene is TRBD1 (5 bases). Trimming stripped 2 bases from V and 3 bases from J, with 11 bases between. CDR1 and CDR2 from the germline V gene are SGHTA and FQGNSA. The CDR3 has 15 amino acids.

This clone has a handful of counts. The chain couples TRBV30 to TRBJ1-1, with D tentatively TRBD1 (6 bases). V lost 3 bases and J 7 bases, leaving 12 bases between the germline ends. The V gene's germline CDR1 is GTSNPN and CDR2 SVGIG (reference sequence). The CDR3 has 12 residues. Here the CDR3 reads CAWRGGTNEAFF. The CDR3 region has the DNA TGTGCCTGGAGGGGGGGGACAAATGAAGCTTTCTTT. The complete variable domain, with remaining parts taken from reference TRBV30 and TRBJ1-1, reads SQTIHQWPATLVQPVGSPLSLECTVEGTSNPNLYWYRQAAGRGLQLLFYSVGIGQISSEVPQNLSASRPQDRQFILSSKKLLLSDSGFYLCAWRGGTNEAFFGQGTRLTVV.

The V call is TRBV19, the J call TRBJ2-1, with TRBD2 matching over 12 bases. J lost 4 bases, V lost 6 bases, and 4 bases had no gene match. This CDR3 is built from 15 residues. The germline gives CDR1 LNHDA, CDR2 SQIVND (reference sequence). CDR3 sequence: CASSRGLAGYNEQFF. The DNA of the CDR3 is TGTGCCAGTAGCCGCGGACTAGCGGGATACAATGAGCAGTTCTTC. Together with reference TRBV19 and TRBJ2-1, the CDR3 gives the full variable domain: DGGITQSPKYLFRKEGQNVTLSCEQNLNHDAMYWYRQDPGQGLRLIYYSQIVNDFQKGDIAEGYSVSREKKESFPLTVTSAQKNPTAFYLCASSRGLAGYNEQFFGPGTRLTVL.

This CDR3 reads CAITGTSGGAEDTQYF. DNA of the CDR3: TGTGCCATCACCGGGACTAGCGGGGGGGCCGAAGATACGCAGTATTTT. The genes are TRBV10-3 and TRBJ2-3, with 16 nucleotides matching TRBD2. The CDR3 has 16 amino acids. CDR1 is ENHRY, CDR2 SYGVKD, per germline. The junction had 6 bases not matched to a gene; V was cut back by 7 bases and J by 5 bases.

V usage is TRBV27 and J usage is TRBJ1-1, with D unclear. Germline CDR1 MNHEY, CDR2 SMNVEV (reference sequence). The CDR3 covers 15 residues. V lost 7 bases, J lost 0 bases, and 15 bases lay in between. The CDR3 protein is CASMKAAPMNTEAFF. In nucleotides, the CDR3 is TGTGCCAGCATGAAAGCGGCACCGATGAACACTGAAGCTTTCTTT.

This clone showed up just once. The J gene is TRBJ1-1, the V gene TRBV7-3, with TRBD1 matching over 8 bases. Germline V gene lookup returns CDR1 SGHTA and CDR2 FQGTGA. V shed 3 bases, J shed 12 bases, and the junction held 12 bases outside the gene matches. There are 14 residues in the CDR3. CDR3 nucleotide sequence: TGTGCCAGCAGCTTGGGGACAGGCGGATCGGGACCTTTCTTT. This encodes CASSLGTGGSGPFF.

The chain employs TRBV29-1 and TRBJ1-1, with TRBD1 as a possible D gene (6 bases). V dropped 7 bases and J dropped 1 base, with 13 bases sitting between them. CDR3 length: 13 residues. From germline, CDR1 is SQVTM and CDR2 ANQGSEA. Written as DNA, the CDR3 is TGCAGCGCTGGCGGACAGCAGAACACTGAAGCTTTCTTT. It specifies CSAGGQQNTEAFF.

This chain joins TRBV28 and TRBJ1-2, with a possible D match to TRBD1 (6 bases). Germline-derived CDR1 and CDR2 are MDHEN and SYDVKM. The V gene lost 7 bases and the J gene lost 6 bases, with 18 bases spanning the gap. This CDR3 is 14 amino acids long. For the CDR3, the DNA is TGTGCCAGCACTCAACAGGGTTTCGCGGATGGCTACACCTTC. Protein: CASTQQGFADGYTF.

This clone was counted between two and nine times. The V call is TRBV2, the J call TRBJ1-5; D not resolved. Trimming shortened V by 6 bases and J by 1 base, and 10 bases separated the two germline ends. The CDR3 is 14 residues long. Germline V gene sequence: CDR1 SNHLY, CDR2 FYNNEI. The CDR3 nucleotides are TGTGCCAGCAGGGGATCGGGGAGCAATCAGCCCCAGCATTTT. Its translation: CASRGSGSNQPQHF.

The chain's CDR3 is CASSYAGSFSYEQYF. In nucleotides, the CDR3 is TGTGCCAGCAGTTACGCCGGGTCCTTCTCCTACGAGCAGTACTTC. The chain combines TRBV6-2 or TRBV6-3 with TRBJ2-7; no clear D gene. This CDR3 comprises 15 residues. V lost 2 bases and J 0 bases, leaving 11 bases between the germline ends. The germline V gene encodes CDR1 MNHEY and CDR2 SVGEGT.

This chain uses TRBV3-1 (or the pseudogene TRBV3-2) with TRBJ2-5; D is ambiguous. Per germline, CDR1 LGHDT and CDR2 YNNKEL (reference sequence). CDR3 length: 11 residues. With 4 bases removed from V and 2 bases from J, the gap between germline ends came to 2 bases. The CDR3 protein is CASSLQETQYF. CDR3 DNA: TGTGCCAGCAGCCTACAAGAGACCCAGTACTTC.

V and J are TRBV7-9 and TRBJ1-2; D not certain. There are 13 residues in the CDR3. Germline CDR1 is SEHNR and CDR2 is FQNEAQ (reference sequence). The ends were cut back, 5 bases at V and 8 bases at J, with 15 bases in the middle. The CDR3 sequence is CASSQKGLNGYTF. The CDR3, as DNA: TGTGCCAGCAGCCAGAAAGGACTTAACGGCTACACCTTC.